This TCR beta chain was identified in a study of CD8 T cells in ankylosing spondylitis. Many counts were recorded for this clonotype. Scientists made TCR beta libraries using quantitative 5'-RACE with molecular barcodes. TCRdb re-called the 5' RACE reads through MiXCR, storing one row per CDR3 protein. The sample holds some 200,000 distinct CDR3 sequences, roughly 12% seen once. This CDR3 is 15 amino acids long. V was cut by 0 bases and J by 3 bases, with 9 bases left in between. Germline V lookup: CDR1 SGHRS, CDR2 YFSETQ. This chain uses TRBV5-1 with TRBJ2-2; the D is unclear. This clonotype originated in a male donor with ankylosing spondylitis or in good health (not recorded which). Specimen: blood, either unsorted or a sorted T cell fraction (not recorded which). The CDR3 DNA is TGCGCCAGCAGCTTGGAAGTCCCGGACACCGGGGAGCTGTTTTTT. It encodes CASSLEVPDTGELFF.